This T cell receptor (beta chain) was recorded in a study of T cells in tuberculosis. Study-wide results and caveats: Active tuberculosis TCR-alpha repertoires lay closer to GMM-specific TCRs than IGRA-negative controls, suggesting clonal expansion.

V shed 2 bases and J shed 4 bases, with 10 bases lying between them. Germline loops: CDR1 SGHDT, CDR2 YYEEEE. This CDR3 has 14 residues. The repertoire was sequenced with immunoSEQ multiplex PCR; TCRdb's copy has only in-frame clones and lacks some. Among fewer than 30,000 clones, over 90% were seen once, and the ten largest hold 4.9%. This clone was seen a single time. Its antigen is unidentified. The source is a donor aged 5 to 30 with latent tuberculosis or without tuberculosis infection. The chain is built from TRBV5-6 and TRBJ1-5; D call uncertain. Sequences were obtained from PBMCs. The CDR3 DNA follows: TGTGCCAGCAGCTTTTTCTCGGGTAATCAGCCCCAGCATTTT. It is translated as CASSFFSGNQPQHF.